This T cell receptor (beta chain) was retrieved from a study of cytomegalovirus exposure and HLA in healthy donors. Study-wide findings and caveats: HLA-A and HLA-B allele assignments for most subjects were reportedly predicted accurately using TCR beta sequences. Reports credit the classifier with highly specific, highly sensitive diagnosis of cytomegalovirus status. In an earlier analysis, productive rearrangement rates for most beta V segments clustered near 87% or 30%.

Comment on this clone: Its antigen is unknown.

PCR employed 60 Vbeta and 13 Jbeta primers. TCRdb's table, derived via immunoSEQ multiplex PCR, lists solely in-frame clones and lacks some. This sample has about 150,000 clones; 66% occur once, and the top ten carry more than 1.5%. Germline V lookup: CDR1 MNHEY, CDR2 SVGAGI. With V trimmed by 4 bases and J by 6 bases, 3 bases remained unmatched. The CDR3 is 14 amino acids. This TCR was sampled from a human donor in good health. Sequencing was done on a sample of PBMCs. The genes are TRBV6-5 and TRBJ2-2; TRBD2 aligns across 9 bases. This chain's CDR3 is CASSLAGVAGELFF. The CDR3 DNA reads TGTGCCAGCAGTTTAGCGGGAGTAGCCGGGGAGCTGTTTTTT.